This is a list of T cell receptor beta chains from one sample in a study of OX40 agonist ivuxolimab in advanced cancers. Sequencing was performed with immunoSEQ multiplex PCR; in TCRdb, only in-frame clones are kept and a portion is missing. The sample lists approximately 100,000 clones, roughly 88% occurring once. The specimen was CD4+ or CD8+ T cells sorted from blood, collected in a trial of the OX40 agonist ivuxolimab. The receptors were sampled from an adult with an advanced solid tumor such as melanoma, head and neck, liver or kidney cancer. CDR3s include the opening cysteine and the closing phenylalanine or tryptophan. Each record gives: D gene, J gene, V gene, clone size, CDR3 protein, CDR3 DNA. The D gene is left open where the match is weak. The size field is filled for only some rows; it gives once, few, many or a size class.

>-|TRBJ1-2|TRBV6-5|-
CASSYGVQEGDGYTF
TGTGCCAGCAGTTACGGGGTACAGGAAGGGGATGGCTACACCTTC
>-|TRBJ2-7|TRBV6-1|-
CASSDSGLQGDEQYF
TGTGCCAGCAGTGATTCGGGACTGCAAGGCGACGAGCAGTACTTC
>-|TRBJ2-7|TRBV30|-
CAWRDPRGWTREPGLAYEQYF
TGTGCCTGGAGAGATCCTCGGGGTTGGACCAGAGAGCCTGGGTTAGCCTACGAGCAGTACTTC
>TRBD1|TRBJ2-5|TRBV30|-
CAWSGDRRDQETQYF
TGTGCCTGGAGTGGGGACAGAAGAGACCAAGAGACCCAGTACTTC
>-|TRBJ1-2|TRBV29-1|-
CSVEDGPLEGGYTF
TGCAGCGTTGAAGATGGACCCTTAGAAGGGGGCTACACCTTC
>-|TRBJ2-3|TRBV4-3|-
CASSLELAGTDTQYF
TGCGCCAGCAGTCTCGAGTTAGCGGGCACAGATACGCAGTATTTT
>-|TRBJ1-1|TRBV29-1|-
CSVGLNTEAFF
TGCAGCGTTGGTCTTAACACTGAAGCTTTCTTT
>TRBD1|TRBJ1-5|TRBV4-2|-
CASSQRSGGDQPQHF
TGTGCCAGCAGCCAACGGTCAGGGGGGGATCAGCCCCAGCATTTT
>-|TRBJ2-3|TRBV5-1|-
CASSPNVDPKDTQYF
TGCGCCAGCAGCCCAAATGTTGACCCGAAAGATACGCAGTATTTT
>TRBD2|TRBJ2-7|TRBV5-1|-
CASSPGGAYEQYF
TGCGCCAGCAGCCCCGGGGGGGCCTACGAGCAGTACTTC
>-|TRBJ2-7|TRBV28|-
CASTSGQQFPRGEQYF
TGTGCCAGCACCTCCGGTCAGCAATTCCCCCGCGGCGAGCAGTACTTC
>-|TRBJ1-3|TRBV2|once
CASRALAGFSGNTIYF
TGTGCCAGCAGGGCCTTAGCAGGTTTCTCTGGAAACACCATATATTTT
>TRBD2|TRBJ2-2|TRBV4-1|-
CASSRRGTSGSRELFF
TGCGCCAGCAGCCGGCGGGGGACTAGCGGGAGTCGGGAGCTGTTTTTT
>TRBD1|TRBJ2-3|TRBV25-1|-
CASMGQGTDTQYF
TGTGCCAGCATGGGACAGGGCACAGATACGCAGTATTTT
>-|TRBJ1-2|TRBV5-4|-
CASSLVVGEAYGYTF
TGTGCCAGCAGCTTGGTTGTCGGCGAGGCCTATGGCTACACCTTC
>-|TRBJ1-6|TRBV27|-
CASNVDSNRLLNSPLHF
TGTGCCAGCAATGTGGATTCCAACCGGCTTCTTAATTCACCCCTCCACTTT
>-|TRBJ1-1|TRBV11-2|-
CASSLERGNTEAFF
TGTGCCAGCAGCTTAGAACGGGGGAACACTGAAGCTTTCTTT
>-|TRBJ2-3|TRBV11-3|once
CATGASTDTQYF
TGTGCCACCGGGGCGAGCACAGATACGCAGTATTTT
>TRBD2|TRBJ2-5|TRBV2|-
CASRTSTRYQETQYF
TGTGCCAGCAGGACTAGCACCCGGTACCAAGAGACCCAGTACTTC
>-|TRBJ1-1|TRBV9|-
CASSRDIGLVNTEAFF
TGTGCCAGCAGCCGCGACATTGGGCTCGTGAACACTGAAGCTTTCTTT
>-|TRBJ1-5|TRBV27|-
CASSLAGSNQPQHF
TGTGCCAGCAGTTTAGCAGGGAGCAATCAGCCCCAGCATTTT
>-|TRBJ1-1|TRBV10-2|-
CASSDKEDTEAFF
TGCGCCAGCAGTGATAAGGAGGACACTGAAGCTTTCTTT
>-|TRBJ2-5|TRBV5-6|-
CASSSIRWRETQYF
TGTGCCAGCAGCTCTATACGGTGGCGCGAGACCCAGTACTTC
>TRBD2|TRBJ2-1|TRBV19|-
CASNKLGRTSQNEQFF
TGTGCCAGTAACAAACTCGGGAGGACCTCCCAGAATGAGCAGTTCTTC
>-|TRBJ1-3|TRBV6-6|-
CASSPRPSTIYF
TGTGCCAGCAGCCCCCGGCCCAGCACCATATATTTT
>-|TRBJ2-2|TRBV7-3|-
CASSFSGWAGELFF
TGTGCCAGCAGCTTCTCAGGGTGGGCCGGGGAGCTGTTTTTT
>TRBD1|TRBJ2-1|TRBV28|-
CASSLPLRQGNNEQFF
TGTGCCAGCAGTTTACCTCTGCGACAGGGGAACAATGAGCAGTTCTTC
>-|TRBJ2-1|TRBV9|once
CASSVIAAYNEQFF
TGTGCCAGCAGCGTTATAGCGGCCTACAATGAGCAGTTCTTC
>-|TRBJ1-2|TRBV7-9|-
CASSLEAGTAEYGYTF
TGTGCCAGCAGCTTAGAAGCCGGGACGGCAGAATATGGCTACACCTTC
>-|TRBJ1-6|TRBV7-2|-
CASSLGGSVGNSPLHF
TGTGCCAGCAGCTTAGGGGGGTCCGTAGGGAATTCACCCCTCCACTTT
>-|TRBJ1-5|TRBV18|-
CASSQDSGNQPQHF
TGTGCCAGCTCCCAGGACAGTGGGAATCAGCCCCAGCATTTT
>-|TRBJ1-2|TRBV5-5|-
CASSLAGGRAYGYTF
TGTGCCAGCAGCTTGGCTGGGGGCAGGGCCTATGGCTACACCTTC
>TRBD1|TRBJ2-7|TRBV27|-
CASRIGQGRGEQYF
TGTGCCAGCAGGATCGGACAGGGAAGAGGCGAGCAGTACTTC
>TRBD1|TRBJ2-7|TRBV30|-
CALTREDRGYKQYF
TGTGCCTTGACAAGGGAGGACAGGGGGTACAAGCAGTACTTC
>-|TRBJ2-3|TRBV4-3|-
CASSQDLTETDTQYF
TGCGCCAGCAGCCAAGATCTTACCGAGACAGATACGCAGTATTTT
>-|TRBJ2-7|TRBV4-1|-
CASSHGAGVGEQYF
TGCGCCAGCAGCCATGGTGCCGGGGTAGGCGAGCAGTACTTC
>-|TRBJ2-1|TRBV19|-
CASNSDPSYNEQFF
TGTGCCAGCAACTCCGACCCCTCCTACAATGAGCAGTTCTTC
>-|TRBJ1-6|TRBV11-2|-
CASSLIVGSSYNSPLHF
TGTGCCAGCAGCTTAATCGTGGGGAGCTCCTATAATTCACCCCTCCACTTT
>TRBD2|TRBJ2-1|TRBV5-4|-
CASSALGGSYNEQFF
TGTGCCAGCAGCGCGCTGGGCGGGAGTTACAATGAGCAGTTCTTC
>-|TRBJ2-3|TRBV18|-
CASSPRGAPGTDTQYF
TGTGCCAGCTCACCCCGGGGGGCCCCTGGCACAGATACGCAGTATTTT
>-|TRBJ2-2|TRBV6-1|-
CASSEVGLRRGTGELFF
TGTGCCAGCAGTGAAGTTGGACTCCGGCGGGGCACCGGGGAGCTGTTTTTT
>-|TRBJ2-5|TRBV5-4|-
CASSLAGGGETQYF
TGTGCCAGCAGCTTGGCAGGGGGGGGAGAGACCCAGTACTTC
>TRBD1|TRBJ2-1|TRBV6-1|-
CASSGSGTGLTSYNEQFF
TGTGCCAGCAGTGGGTCTGGGACAGGGCTTACATCCTACAATGAGCAGTTCTTC
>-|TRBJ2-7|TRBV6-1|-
CASSEEATGTYEQYF
TGTGCCAGCAGTGAAGAAGCAACAGGCACCTACGAGCAGTACTTC
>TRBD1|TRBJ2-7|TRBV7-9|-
CASSLPDRGREQYF
TGTGCCAGCAGCTTACCCGACAGGGGAAGGGAGCAGTACTTC
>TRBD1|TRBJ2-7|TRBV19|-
CATTPGTGGKVRTYEQYF
TGTGCCACCACGCCCGGGACAGGGGGCAAGGTGCGGACCTACGAGCAGTACTTC
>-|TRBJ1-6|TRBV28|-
CASSSGRSPLHF
TGTGCCAGCAGTTCTGGACGATCACCCCTCCACTTT
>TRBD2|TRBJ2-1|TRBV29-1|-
CSVRTSGGPNEQFF
TGCAGCGTCAGGACTAGCGGGGGACCCAATGAGCAGTTCTTC
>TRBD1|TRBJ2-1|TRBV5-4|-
CASSLGERTGDEQFF
TGTGCCAGCAGCTTGGGGGAAAGGACAGGGGATGAGCAGTTCTTC